This T cell receptor beta chain stems from a study of blood T cell repertoires in COVID-19. Study at large: The United States, Italy and Spain supplied acute and convalescent COVID-19 samples. PBMCs, B-cell-depleted T cells, or T cells were the source of the cDNA or gDNA that made up the material.

In the original analysis: For nucleated cells, counts were estimated from reference gene primer amplification. The repertoire was sequenced with immunoSEQ multiplex PCR; TCRdb's copy has only in-frame clones and lacks some. The D gene and trimming were derived from the DNA, and the V and J assignments and clone size from that table. The sample records 60,000 to 75,000 clones, 80% to 90% being singletons. The V gene's germline CDR1 is SGHRS and CDR2 YFSETQ. The ends were cut back, 4 bases at V and 4 bases at J, with 11 bases in the middle. This CDR3 is built from 13 residues. The V call is TRBV5-1, the J call TRBJ2-5; TRBD1 might be the D (6 bases). Specimen: peripheral blood. This sequence originates from a woman older than 75 with active COVID-19. The CDR3 coding sequence is TGCGCCAGCAGCGCACAGGGAAGAGAGACCCAGTACTTC. It is translated as CASSAQGRETQYF.